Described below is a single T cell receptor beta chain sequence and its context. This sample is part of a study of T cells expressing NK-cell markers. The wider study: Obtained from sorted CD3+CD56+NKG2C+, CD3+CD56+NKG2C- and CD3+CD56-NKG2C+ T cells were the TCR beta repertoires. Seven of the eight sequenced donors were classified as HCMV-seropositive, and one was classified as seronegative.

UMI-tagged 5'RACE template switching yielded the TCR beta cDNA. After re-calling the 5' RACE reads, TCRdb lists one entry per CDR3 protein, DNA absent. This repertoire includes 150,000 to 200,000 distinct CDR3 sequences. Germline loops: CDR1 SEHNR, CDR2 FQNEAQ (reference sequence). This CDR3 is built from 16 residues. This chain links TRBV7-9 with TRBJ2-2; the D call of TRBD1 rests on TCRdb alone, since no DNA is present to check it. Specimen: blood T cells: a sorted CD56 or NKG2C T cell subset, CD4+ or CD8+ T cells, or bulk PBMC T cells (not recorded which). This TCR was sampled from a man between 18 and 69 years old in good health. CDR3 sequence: CASSPGTTRNTGELFF.